Below, 15 T cell receptor beta chains from the same sample are listed, as sequenced in a study of identical twins. TCRdb called the 5' RACE reads again in MiXCR, with one record for every CDR3 protein. The sample has more than 600,000 distinct CDR3 sequences, over 15% seen once; the top ten hold roughly 13%. The sample was also reused in another study, on T cells expressing NK-cell markers.

The sequenced material came from PBMCs. The receptors stem from a woman under 30 in good health.

J is TRBJ2-7 and V is TRBV20-1; D remains unclear. Per the germline V gene, CDR1 is DFQATT and CDR2 is SNEGSKA (reference sequence). This CDR3 has 12 residues. With 4 bases removed from V and 7 bases from J, the gap between germline ends came to 14 bases. The CDR3 DNA is TGCAGTGCTATTGGTAGCTCGCGAGAGCAGTACTTC. Its protein is CSAIGSSREQYF.

The chain is built from TRBV5-1 and TRBJ2-6; D uncertain. This CDR3 is 15 amino acids long. Trimming shortened V by 4 bases and J by 4 bases, and 12 bases separated the two germline ends. Germline CDR1 is SGHRS and CDR2 is YFSETQ. As DNA, the CDR3 is TGCGCCAGCAGCGGTTTTTCCTCCGGGGCCAACGTCCTGACTTTC. It translates to CASSGFSSGANVLTF.

This clonotype was counted only a few times. This rearrangement joins TRBV7-3 to TRBJ2-3, with D perhaps matching TRBD2 (6 bases). The CDR3 consists of 15 residues. V was clipped by 3 bases and J by 1 base, with 11 bases between them. In germline, CDR1 is SGHTA, CDR2 FQGTGA. The CDR3 DNA sequence: TGTGCCAGCAGCTTTTATGGCGGGGGCACAGATACGCAGTATTTT. It codes for CASSFYGGGTDTQYF.

V and J are TRBV15 and TRBJ2-3; no firm D call. This CDR3 comprises 14 residues. CDR1 LNHNV and CDR2 YYDKDF come from the germline V gene (reference sequence). The germline V and J ends were trimmed by 3 bases and 4 bases, with 11 bases remaining between them. This CDR3 reads CATSSPGYSDTQYF. The CDR3 nucleotides are TGTGCCACCAGCAGCCCGGGTTATTCAGATACGCAGTATTTT. Full variable domain (remainder filled in from reference TRBV15 and TRBJ2-3): DAMVIQNPRYQVTQFGKPVTLSCSQTLNHNVMYWYQQKSSQAPKLLFHYYDKDFNNEADTPDNFQSRRPNTSFCFLDIRSPGLGDTAMYLCATSSPGYSDTQYFGPGTRLTVL.

This clonotype turned up a few times. The gene calls are TRBV20-1 and TRBJ2-3; D not certain. In germline, CDR1 is DFQATT, CDR2 SNEGSKA (reference sequence). This CDR3 has 13 residues. V gave up 1 base and J gave up 6 bases, with 11 bases separating them. The CDR3 loop reads CSARGPTSDTQYF. The CDR3 DNA reads TGCAGTGCTAGAGGCCCGACCTCCGATACGCAGTATTTT.

This clonotype was recorded a few times. This chain joins TRBV7-9 and TRBJ2-2, with D unclear. CDR3 length: 14 residues. Germline V gene data show CDR1 as SEHNR and CDR2 as FQNEAQ (reference sequence). The V gene lost 1 base and the J gene lost 4 bases, with 7 bases spanning the gap. The CDR3 loop is CASSLESLTGELFF. CDR3 bases: TGTGCCAGCAGCTTAGAGTCCCTCACCGGGGAGCTGTTTTTT. Full variable domain (remainder filled in from reference TRBV7-9 and TRBJ2-2): DTGVSQNPRHKITKRGQNVTFRCDPISEHNRLYWYRQTLGQGPEFLTYFQNEAQLEKSRLLSDRFSAERPKGSFSTLEIQRTEQGDSAMYLCASSLESLTGELFFGEGSRLTVL.

V usage is TRBV7-2 and J usage is TRBJ2-5, with TRBD2 matching 11 bases. Trimming at V came to 5 bases and at J to 5 bases, leaving 13 bases not matched to a gene. This CDR3 comprises 17 residues. CDR1 is SGHTA, CDR2 FQGNSA, per germline. In nucleotides, the CDR3 is TGTGCCAGCAGCCGATCTCTTAGCGGGGGGGCCGATGAGACCCAGTACTTC. Translation gives CASSRSLSGGADETQYF.

A few counts support this clonotype. The chain combines TRBV7-2 with TRBJ2-1; no clear D gene. Between the trimmed V and J ends, which lost 2 bases and 10 bases, there was a span of 6 bases. CDR3 size: 11 residues. Looked up from germline, CDR1 is SGHTA and CDR2 is FQGNSA. The CDR3 here is CASSLQKEQFF. DNA of the CDR3: TGTGCCAGCAGCTTACAGAAAGAGCAGTTCTTC.

This clonotype was seen only a few times. The rearrangement joins TRBV5-1 to TRBJ1-1, with D perhaps TRBD1 (6 bases). Germline-derived CDR1 and CDR2 are SGHRS and YFSETQ. CDR3 size: 15 residues. Trimming left V 5 bases short and J 2 bases short, with 16 bases between. The CDR3 sequence is CASRPTDRGNTEAFF. The CDR3 region has the DNA TGCGCCAGCAGACCAACGGACAGAGGTAACACTGAAGCTTTCTTT.

The chain links TRBV20-1 to TRBJ2-2; weak D call: TRBD2 (5 bases). CDR1 DFQATT and CDR2 SNEGSKA come from the germline V gene (reference sequence). This CDR3 has 15 amino acids. V was trimmed by 2 bases and J by 0 bases, leaving 10 bases between them. The CDR3 region has the DNA TGCAGTGCTAGAAATTACGGGGCGAACACCGGGGAGCTGTTTTTT. Translated: CSARNYGANTGELFF.

DNA of the CDR3: TGCAGTGCTAGCATCGCGCGGGGGCAAGAGACCCAGTACTTC. Residues: CSASIARGQETQYF. This rearrangement joins TRBV20-1 to TRBJ2-5, with 7 bases identical to TRBD2. The ends lost 3 bases at V and 2 bases at J; junction bases unmatched: 6. Germline V lookup: CDR1 DFQATT, CDR2 SNEGSKA (reference sequence). The CDR3 spans 14 residues.

J is TRBJ2-1 and V is TRBV6-1; D perhaps matches TRBD2 (6 bases). Germline lookup yields CDR1 MNHNS and CDR2 SASEGT. V lost 8 bases and J 9 bases, leaving 17 bases between the germline ends. This CDR3 has 13 amino acids. The CDR3 DNA follows: TGTGCCAGCTCCGACCCTGCCGGGGGTGAGCAGTTCTTC. Protein: CASSDPAGGEQFF.

V usage is TRBV5-4 and J usage is TRBJ1-2; 9 bases line up with TRBD1. With V trimmed by 4 bases and J by 4 bases, 8 bases remained unmatched. The CDR3 is 15 residues long. CDR1 and CDR2 from the germline V gene are SGHNT and YYREEE (reference sequence). The CDR3 region is CASSVTQGAGYGYTF. As DNA, the CDR3 is TGTGCCAGCAGCGTAACACAGGGGGCCGGCTATGGCTACACCTTC.

The CDR3 reads CASSRVRSYEQYF. The CDR3, as DNA: TGTGCCAGCAGTCGCGTTCGCTCCTACGAGCAGTACTTC. The chain joins TRBV2 to TRBJ2-7, with D hard to call. Germline values: CDR1 SNHLY, CDR2 FYNNEI. CDR3 length equals 13 residues. Trimming removed 5 bases at V and 0 bases at J, with 8 bases between.

This clonotype was found a few times. The chain has TRBV6-5 and TRBJ1-1; D may be TRBD1 (6 bases). Germline lookup yields CDR1 MNHEY and CDR2 SVGAGI. CDR3 length: 13 residues. Trimming cost V 1 base and J 11 bases, with 14 bases left between them. As DNA, the CDR3 is TGTGCCAGCAGTTACTTCCCCAGGGGCACGGCTTTCTTT. It is translated as CASSYFPRGTAFF.